This is a list of T cell receptor beta chains from one sample in a study of neurological immune-mediated disorders. TCRdb re-called the 5' RACE reads through MiXCR, storing one row per CDR3 protein. Of more than 50,000 distinct CDR3 sequences listed, less than 4% were seen once; the top ten hold under 1.5%. Sequencing used PBMCs. The receptors stem from a man aged 25-40 years with multiple sclerosis. CDR3s include the opening cysteine and the closing phenylalanine or tryptophan. A D gene is named only where the DNA matches it firmly. Expanded clones get a size class; other rows say once, few or many, or leave the size out.

DNA,CDR3,D,J,V,size
TGTGCCAGCAGCCGAAGATGGGGAACAGATACGCAGTATTTT,CASSRRWGTDTQYF,NA,TRBJ2-3,TRBV7-2,many
TGCGCCAGCAGCTTGGGCTTTCAGGGGGCTAACTACGAGCAGTACTTC,CASSLGFQGANYEQYF,TRBD1,TRBJ2-7,TRBV5-1,many
TGCGCCAGCAGCTCCCCCCAGGGAAACACTGAAGCTTTCTTT,CASSSPQGNTEAFF,NA,TRBJ1-1,TRBV5-1,NA
TGCAGTGCTCACATTGGCGGGGAGCTGTTTTTT,CSAHIGGELFF,NA,TRBJ2-2,TRBV20-1,few
TGTGCCAGCAGCTTAGTCGCTAGACTCTCCTACAATGAGCAGTTCTTC,CASSLVARLSYNEQFF,NA,TRBJ2-1,TRBV7-2,many
TGTGCCAGCAGCTCCCTCGGGGGAGGGATGAACACTGAAGCTTTCTTT,CASSSLGGGMNTEAFF,NA,TRBJ1-1,TRBV7-9,many
TGTGCCACCAGCAGAGCCCGGGACAGGGATAACGAGCAGTACTTC,CATSRARDRDNEQYF,TRBD1,TRBJ2-7,TRBV15,many
TGTGCCACCAGTGATTTGTATGCTTACCACTATGGCTACACCTTC,CATSDLYAYHYGYTF,NA,TRBJ1-2,TRBV24-1,many
TGTGCCAGCAGCTTGGAGTGGCAGGGGTGGGCTGAAGCTTTCTTT,CASSLEWQGWAEAFF,NA,TRBJ1-1,TRBV5-5,many
TGCAGTGCTCCTTCGATCCTGACAGGAGGGGACACTGAAGCTTTCTTT,CSAPSILTGGDTEAFF,NA,TRBJ1-1,TRBV20-1,NA
TGTGCCAGCTCTTATTCCCAAGAGACCCAGTACTTC,CASSYSQETQYF,NA,TRBJ2-5,TRBV12-3/TRBV12-4,many
TGTGCCAGCAGTTATTTGACAGGGTCTCAGCCCCAGCATTTT,CASSYLTGSQPQHF,TRBD1,TRBJ1-5,TRBV6-2/TRBV6-3,NA
TGTGCCAGCAGCGCCCCGGGGGTGGGGACAGATACGCAGTATTTT,CASSAPGVGTDTQYF,NA,TRBJ2-3,TRBV6-5,many
TGTGCCAGCAGTAAACTCCTGAAACCGGGGGAGACCCAGTACTTC,CASSKLLKPGETQYF,NA,TRBJ2-5,TRBV12-3/TRBV12-4,many
TGTGCCAGCAGCCCCTGGAGGCACTCCTACGAGCAGTACTTC,CASSPWRHSYEQYF,NA,TRBJ2-7,TRBV3-1,many
TGTGCCACCGCCTACACTGGGGGCCCGCGAAACATTCAGTACTTC,CATAYTGGPRNIQYF,NA,TRBJ2-4,TRBV15,many
TGTGCCAGCAGCCCCACGGGAGGCTTGTATGGCTACACCTTC,CASSPTGGLYGYTF,NA,TRBJ1-2,TRBV12-3/TRBV12-4,many
TGTGCCAGCAGTGGCTTCAGGGGAGCGAATTCACCCCTCCACTTT,CASSGFRGANSPLHF,NA,TRBJ1-6,TRBV6-1,many
TGCAGTGCTAGATCTTTGGGTGCCGGCCAAGAGACCCAGTACTTC,CSARSLGAGQETQYF,NA,TRBJ2-5,TRBV20-1,NA
TGCAGTGCCCTAAAGCGCGCCTACAATGAGCAGTTCTTC,CSALKRAYNEQFF,NA,TRBJ2-1,TRBV20-1,many
TGTGCCAGCAGCATCTCTTCTAGGAATGAAAAACTGTTTTTT,CASSISSRNEKLFF,NA,TRBJ1-4,TRBV9,many
TGCGCCAGCAGCTTGGTAGCGGGGGGATCCTACGAGCAGTACTTC,CASSLVAGGSYEQYF,TRBD2,TRBJ2-7,TRBV5-1,many
TGTGCCAGCACCCTGAGGGTGACTAGCGGGTTGGATACGCAGTATTTT,CASTLRVTSGLDTQYF,TRBD2,TRBJ2-3,TRBV12-3/TRBV12-4,many
TGCAGCGTAGCCGCCGGGACATTAAACTATGGCTACACCTTC,CSVAAGTLNYGYTF,NA,TRBJ1-2,TRBV29-1,many
TGTGCCAGTCGACCGGGACCGAGCTACGAGCAGTACTTC,CASRPGPSYEQYF,NA,TRBJ2-7,TRBV5-6,many